This TCR beta chain appears in the sequencing data of a study of vaccination effects on CD4 cells after COVID-19. Study details: Everyone in the study got two shots of either the BNT162b2 or mRNA-1273 vaccine.

Whole-study results and caveats: Late post-vaccination, clones induced by infection and those induced by vaccine underwent marked clonal contraction.

Some clones are missing from TCRdb's copy, which holds only in-frame ones; the method was immunoSEQ multiplex PCR. The sample yields around 66,000 clones, about 79% seen once. Germline CDR1 SGHRS, CDR2 YFSETQ. V lost 0 bases to trimming and J lost 10 bases, with 17 bases between them. The CDR3 has 15 amino acids. Turning to this clone: Antigen unknown.

Antigen-specific CD4+ T cell clonotypes were called by their expansion after viral peptide-pool culture in ViraFEST. A 10-day culture period preceded the isolation of CD4+ T cells. Having tested negative for nucleocapsid antibodies, the vaccine recipients showed no prior SARS-CoV-2 infection. V is TRBV5-1 and J is TRBJ2-1, with D possibly TRBD2 on 6 matching bases. The sequences come from CD4+ T cells from PBMCs cultured with HCoV-OC43 spike peptides, collected before COVID-19 vaccination. Specified subset: HCoV-OC43 spike overlapping peptide pool stimulation. This receptor was obtained from a human donor who received a COVID-19 vaccine. DNA of the CDR3: TGCGCCAGCAGCTTGGGGGGGTTTATAGCGGCCGAGCAGTTCTTC. Protein product: CASSLGGFIAAEQFF.